This T cell receptor beta chain is from a study of blood T cell repertoires in COVID-19. The overall study: PBMCs, B-cell-depleted T cells, or T cells were the source of the cDNA or gDNA that made up the material.

Sequencing used immunoSEQ multiplex PCR; TCRdb keeps in-frame clones, though not all of them. The sample shows around 270,000 clones, 85% to 90% of them seen only once. Germline trimming cut 5 bases from V and 0 bases from J; bases unmatched to any gene: 0. The germline V gene encodes CDR1 SGHRS and CDR2 YFSETQ. The CDR3 covers 13 residues. The chain is built from TRBV5-1 and TRBJ1-1, with TRBD1 matching over 8 bases. This clonotype originated in a woman between 55 and 75 years old with COVID-19, enrolled during active disease. Sequenced input: peripheral blood. CDR3 in amino acids: CASRQGVNTEAFF. The CDR3 DNA reads as TGCGCCAGCAGACAGGGGGTGAACACTGAAGCTTTCTTT.